These 32 T cell receptor beta chains came from one sample sequenced in a study of OX40 agonist ivuxolimab in advanced cancers. Produced via immunoSEQ multiplex PCR; TCRdb's table is partial and in-frame only. In the table there are tens of thousands of clones, 87% of which are singletons. The sample here was CD4+ or CD8+ T cells sorted from blood, taken in a trial of the OX40 agonist ivuxolimab. Receptor source: an adult with an advanced solid tumor such as melanoma, head and neck, liver or kidney cancer.

This chain uses TRBV4-2 with TRBJ2-5; 7 bases are shared with TRBD2. The CDR3 loop spans 16 amino acids. V was pared by 4 bases and J by 11 bases, with 19 bases of the junction left unmatched. From germline, CDR1 is LGHNA and CDR2 YNFKEQ. CDR3 loop: CASSLVGGSTSGEQYF. CDR3 nucleotide sequence: TGTGCCAGCAGCCTGGTCGGGGGGAGCACGAGTGGAGAGCAGTACTTC.

The rearrangement links TRBV28 to TRBJ2-1, with 10 nucleotides matching TRBD1. The CDR3 length is 15 residues. The germline CDR1 and CDR2 sequences are MDHEN and SYDVKM. V shed 5 bases, J shed 5 bases, and the junction held 6 bases outside the gene matches. The CDR3 nucleotides are TGTGCCAGCAGTCCCCCGGGACAGGGGAACAATGAGCAGTTCTTC. Translation gives CASSPPGQGNNEQFF. Based on the CDR3 plus reference TRBV28 and TRBJ2-1, the full variable domain is DVKVTQSSRYLVKRTGEKVFLECVQDMDHENMFWYRQDPGLGLRLIYFSYDVKMKEKGDIPEGYSVSREKKERFSLILESASTNQTSMYLCASSPPGQGNNEQFFGPGTRLTVL.

This clone was seen more than once but under ten times. The rearrangement joins TRBV30 to TRBJ1-1; no definite D call. Trimming left V 3 bases short and J 1 base short, with 9 bases between. This CDR3 has 13 residues. Germline-derived CDR1 and CDR2 are GTSNPN and SVGIG (reference sequence). The CDR3 here is CAWRTLTNTEAFF. Here the CDR3 DNA reads TGTGCCTGGAGAACGTTGACGAACACTGAAGCTTTCTTT.

The chain employs TRBV4-2 and TRBJ1-1; no clear D gene. Trimming took off 1 base at V and 2 bases at J, with 11 bases between the two ends. Germline CDR1 and CDR2: LGHNA and YNFKEQ. The CDR3 has 15 residues. Here the CDR3 DNA reads TGTGCCAGCAGCCAAGTTGCTACTCTAAACACTGAAGCTTTCTTT. Its translation is CASSQVATLNTEAFF.

The rearrangement joins TRBV9 to TRBJ1-3; 8 positions agree with TRBD1. The germline gives CDR1 SGDLS, CDR2 YYNGEE. The CDR3 has 14 residues. V was clipped by 0 bases and J by 5 bases; unmatched bases: 1. The CDR3: CASSVGQGRNTIYF. The CDR3 nucleotides read TGTGCCAGCAGCGTAGGACAGGGGAGAAACACCATATATTTT.

This clone appeared a single time. The chain combines TRBV4-1 with TRBJ2-1; D possibly corresponds to TRBD2 (6 bases). Germline assignment: CDR1 MGHRA and CDR2 YSYEKL. The CDR3 extends over 17 amino acids. The V end was cut by 4 bases, the J end by 0 bases, with 16 bases between. The CDR3 sequence: CASSPPAGSSSYNEQFF. CDR3 nucleotides: TGCGCCAGCAGCCCCCCGGCGGGGTCGAGCTCCTACAATGAGCAGTTCTTC.

The chain combines TRBV6-1 with TRBJ1-2; D is uncertain. This CDR3 contains 11 residues. Germline V gene sequence: CDR1 MNHNS, CDR2 SASEGT. V was shortened by 5 bases and J by 4 bases, with 5 bases between the two germline ends. The CDR3 sequence: CASSLLYGYTF. CDR3 DNA: TGTGCCAGCAGTCTTCTCTATGGCTACACCTTC.

This clone turned up a few times. The rearrangement links TRBV4-2 to TRBJ1-1; TRBD1 might be the D (5 bases). CDR3 length equals 15 residues. Per the germline V gene, CDR1 is LGHNA and CDR2 is YNFKEQ. The germline V and J ends were trimmed by 0 bases and 3 bases, with 11 bases remaining between them. CDR3 amino acids: CASSQELQAYTEAFF. As DNA, the CDR3 is TGTGCCAGCAGCCAAGAGTTACAGGCATACACTGAAGCTTTCTTT.

The V call is TRBV18, the J call TRBJ2-3; no reliable D call. The ends were cut back, 5 bases at V and 0 bases at J, with 12 bases in the middle. The CDR3 length is 15 residues. Germline V gives CDR1 KGHSH, CDR2 LQKENI. The CDR3 region is CASSNMDGSTDTQYF. DNA for the CDR3: TGTGCCAGCTCAAATATGGACGGCAGCACAGATACGCAGTATTTT. Variable domain in full (rest from reference TRBV18 and TRBJ2-3): NAGVMQNPRHLVRRRGQEARLRCSPMKGHSHVYWYRQLPEEGLKFMVYLQKENIIDESGMPKERFSAEFPKEGPSILRIQQVVRGDSAAYFCASSNMDGSTDTQYFGPGTRLTVL.

CDR3 coding DNA: TGTGCCAGTTGCCGGGACAGGGATTCCGATGAGCAGTTCTTC. It is translated as CASCRDRDSDEQFF. The V gene is TRBV6-1, the J gene TRBJ2-1; 9 bases match TRBD1. J lost 8 bases, V lost 9 bases, and 11 bases had no gene match. The CDR3 is made up of 14 amino acids. CDR1 MNHNS and CDR2 SASEGT come from the germline V gene.

J is TRBJ2-5 and V is TRBV29-1; tentative D call: TRBD2 (6 bases). Trimming removed 7 bases from V and 7 bases from J, with 16 bases in between. Germline loops: CDR1 SQVTM, CDR2 ANQGSEA. CDR3 size: 12 residues. The CDR3 protein is CSARQFSGTQYF. Here the CDR3 DNA reads TGCAGCGCCCGACAGTTTAGCGGGACCCAGTACTTC.

The chain uses TRBV28 and TRBJ1-4; D possibly corresponds to TRBD1 (6 bases). The V end lost 2 bases, the J end lost 8 bases, and 15 bases lay between the germline ends. Germline V gene lookup returns CDR1 MDHEN and CDR2 SYDVKM. The CDR3 extends over 15 amino acids. CDR3 sequence: CASSLGGGNREKLFF. The DNA of the CDR3 is TGTGCCAGCAGTTTAGGGGGCGGTAATCGAGAAAAACTGTTTTTT.

The chain recombines TRBV30 with TRBJ1-4; 7 bases fit TRBD1. This CDR3 has 13 residues. CDR1 and CDR2 (germline): GTSNPN, SVGIG (reference sequence). V lost 5 bases and J lost 4; bases outside the gene matches: 4. CDR3 in amino acids: CAWRRGSNEKLFF. In DNA form, the CDR3 reads TGTGCCTGGCGCAGGGGGAGTAATGAAAAACTGTTTTTT.

This clone was seen only once. The chain employs TRBV30 and TRBJ2-3; TRBD1 matches 8 bases. This CDR3 spans 16 amino acids. Germline V lookup: CDR1 GTSNPN, CDR2 SVGIG (reference sequence). With V trimmed by 0 bases and J by 0 bases, 5 bases remained unmatched. Written as DNA, the CDR3 is TGTGCCTGGAGTGTACCTGGGACAGGTAGCACAGATACGCAGTATTTT. Protein: CAWSVPGTGSTDTQYF.

V usage is TRBV28 and J usage is TRBJ2-3, with D tentatively TRBD2 (7 bases). Germline-derived CDR1 and CDR2 are MDHEN and SYDVKM. The CDR3 contains 14 residues. With 7 bases removed from V and 0 bases from J, the gap between germline ends came to 11 bases. The CDR3, as DNA: TGTGCCAGCACCGGGGGGCTAAGCACAGATACGCAGTATTTT. Translating it yields CASTGGLSTDTQYF.

The CDR3 bases are TGTGCCAGCAGTGAAGAAAGGATAGGAATCTCCTATAATTCACCCCTCCACTTT. This sequence encodes CASSEERIGISYNSPLHF. The chain joins TRBV6-1 to TRBJ1-6, with D unresolved. This CDR3 has 18 residues. Trimming left V 1 base short and J 0 bases short, with 13 bases between. In germline, CDR1 is MNHNS, CDR2 SASEGT.

The chain employs TRBV28 and TRBJ1-1; 7 bases agree with TRBD1. The CDR3 totals 14 residues. With V trimmed by 5 bases and J by 7 bases, 10 bases remained unmatched. In germline, CDR1 is MDHEN, CDR2 SYDVKM. The CDR3 region has the DNA TGTGCCAGCAGTATTCCCCAGGGGGTGTTTGAAGCTTTCTTT. It specifies CASSIPQGVFEAFF.

The CDR3 spells CAWGRTPTYEQYF. CDR3 sequence (DNA): TGTGCCTGGGGGCGGACACCGACCTACGAGCAGTACTTC. The rearrangement joins TRBV30 to TRBJ2-7; D perhaps matches TRBD1 (5 bases). Germline lookup yields CDR1 GTSNPN and CDR2 SVGIG (reference sequence). V dropped 5 bases and J dropped 2 bases, with 13 bases sitting between them. The CDR3 totals 13 residues.

The V and J genes are TRBV7-9 and TRBJ1-2; 10 bases map to TRBD1. CDR1 SEHNR and CDR2 FQNEAQ come from the germline V gene (reference sequence). After removal of 5 bases from V and 7 bases from J, the junction contained 7 bases not matched to a gene. This CDR3 is built from 14 residues. In DNA form, the CDR3 reads TGTGCCAGCAGCGTATACCGGGACAGGGGTGGCTACACCTTC. Translation gives CASSVYRDRGGYTF.

The rearrangement links TRBV19 to TRBJ1-4; 7 positions match TRBD1. CDR3 length: 16 residues. V gave up 6 bases and J gave up 8 bases; unmatched junction bases: 15. Germline V gene lookup returns CDR1 LNHDA and CDR2 SQIVND (reference sequence). CDR3 residues: CASSEPRGLSREKLFF. The DNA for the CDR3 is TGTGCCAGTAGCGAGCCGAGGGGGCTCTCGAGAGAAAAACTGTTTTTT.

V and J are TRBV6-5 and TRBJ2-1, with TRBD1 identical over 7 bases. This CDR3 has 15 amino acids. V gave up 0 bases and J gave up 9 bases; unmatched junction bases: 8. The germline CDR1 and CDR2 sequences are MNHEY and SVGAGI. The CDR3: CASSYSQGVSGEQFF. CDR3 nucleotide sequence: TGTGCCAGCAGTTACTCGCAGGGGGTGAGCGGTGAGCAGTTCTTC.

The chain employs TRBV28 and TRBJ2-6, with no clear D. Germline loops: CDR1 MDHEN, CDR2 SYDVKM. The CDR3 loop spans 15 amino acids. The V end lost 6 bases, the J end lost 0 bases, and 9 bases lay between the germline ends. In DNA form, the CDR3 reads TGTGCCAGCAGGGGAATTGCCTCTGGGGCCAACGTCCTGACTTTC. Protein: CASRGIASGANVLTF. Drawing the rest from reference TRBV28 and TRBJ2-6, the complete variable domain is DVKVTQSSRYLVKRTGEKVFLECVQDMDHENMFWYRQDPGLGLRLIYFSYDVKMKEKGDIPEGYSVSREKKERFSLILESASTNQTSMYLCASRGIASGANVLTFGAGSRLTVL.

This rearrangement joins TRBV4-1 to TRBJ1-2; D ambiguous. V lost 6 bases and J lost 3, with 38 bases in between. This CDR3 has 22 residues. The germline V gene encodes CDR1 MGHRA and CDR2 YSYEKL. The CDR3 nucleotides are TGCGCCAGCAGTGCTACATATTCTCTTTACGGACGAGGAGGTTATTTGGACTATGGCTACACCTTC. It is translated as CASSATYSLYGRGGYLDYGYTF.

The chain carries TRBV7-2 and TRBJ2-3; the D is unclear. The CDR3 runs 14 residues. Trimming removed 7 bases at V and 0 bases at J, with 11 bases between. Germline CDR1 and CDR2: SGHTA and FQGNSA. CDR3 in amino acids: CASKSGVSTDTQYF. The CDR3 DNA reads TGTGCCAGCAAATCTGGGGTTAGCACAGATACGCAGTATTTT. Full variable domain (remainder filled in from reference TRBV7-2 and TRBJ2-3): GAGVSQSPSNKVTEKGKDVELRCDPISGHTALYWYRQSLGQGLEFLIYFQGNSAPDKSGLPSDRFSAERTGGSVSTLTIQRTQQEDSAVYLCASKSGVSTDTQYFGPGTRLTVL.

This sequence joins TRBV6-1 and TRBJ1-2; D remains ambiguous. The germline V gene has CDR1 MNHNS and CDR2 SASEGT. Trimming removed 5 bases at V and 2 bases at J, with 9 bases between. The CDR3 runs 13 residues. DNA of the CDR3: TGTGCCAGCAGTTGGACCCAGAACTATGGCTACACCTTC. Translation gives CASSWTQNYGYTF.

This clone ranks as medium-sized. The V call is TRBV20-1, the J call TRBJ1-1; D call uncertain. Germline V gives CDR1 DFQATT, CDR2 SNEGSKA (reference sequence). V dropped 3 bases and J dropped 5 bases, with 7 bases sitting between them. This CDR3 spans 11 amino acids. The CDR3 region is CSASGRTEAFF. The CDR3 DNA is TGCAGTGCTAGCGGGAGGACTGAAGCTTTCTTT.

The V gene is TRBV18, the J gene TRBJ1-3; D is unresolved. The germline V gene encodes CDR1 KGHSH and CDR2 LQKENI. This CDR3 is 15 amino acids long. Between the trimmed V and J ends, which lost 6 bases and 0 bases, there was a span of 12 bases. CDR3 protein: CASSSMALSGNTIYF. CDR3 sequence (DNA): TGTGCCAGCTCTAGCATGGCCCTCTCTGGAAACACCATATATTTT.

The chain links TRBV4-2 to TRBJ1-1; D remains ambiguous. Trimming removed 1 base at V and 1 base at J, with 13 bases between. CDR3 size: 16 residues. Germline V lookup: CDR1 LGHNA, CDR2 YNFKEQ. The CDR3 DNA reads as TGTGCCAGCAGCCAAGTGGCCAGGTTTAAGAACACTGAAGCTTTCTTT. It codes for CASSQVARFKNTEAFF.

CDR3 sequence (DNA): TGTGCCAGCAGTTACAGTCGGGGCACAGATACGCAGTATTTT. Its protein product is CASSYSRGTDTQYF. The chain uses TRBV6-6 and TRBJ2-3; D is uncertain. The CDR3 is 14 residues long. The V end was cut by 2 bases, the J end by 1 base, with 7 bases between. The germline V gene has CDR1 MNHNY and CDR2 SVGAGI (reference sequence).

J is TRBJ1-5 and V is TRBV7-2; D unclear. Trimming left V 1 base short and J 7 bases short, with 8 bases between. The germline gives CDR1 SGHTA, CDR2 FQGNSA. This CDR3 comprises 13 residues. The CDR3 coding sequence is TGTGCCAGCAGCTTAGATCGGGGACAGCCCCAGCATTTT. Residues: CASSLDRGQPQHF.

The genes are TRBV28 and TRBJ2-7, with TRBD1 matching 10 bases. The CDR3 has 16 residues. V shed 6 bases and J 5 bases; nucleotides not matched to a gene: 13. The germline CDR1 and CDR2 sequences are MDHEN and SYDVKM. CDR3 sequence reads: CASSRTGTGVFHEQYF. CDR3 sequence (DNA): TGTGCCAGCAGCAGAACCGGGACAGGGGTATTCCACGAGCAGTACTTC.

This chain uses TRBV30 with TRBJ2-7; perhaps TRBD2 as D (5 bases). This CDR3 spans 13 amino acids. Germline loops: CDR1 GTSNPN, CDR2 SVGIG (reference sequence). Trimming cost V 0 bases and J 7 bases, with 13 bases left between them. Here the CDR3 reads CAWSVSEGAEQYF. DNA for the CDR3: TGTGCCTGGAGTGTATCCGAGGGCGCGGAGCAGTACTTC.